This TCR beta chain emerged from a study of identical twins. TCRdb reprocessed the 5' RACE reads via MiXCR and lists one record per CDR3 protein. The sample includes about 890,000 distinct CDR3 sequences, roughly an eighth seen only once; the top ten take around 1.5%. CDR3 length: 15 amino acids. Germline assignment: CDR1 SEHNR and CDR2 FQNEAQ (reference sequence). The V gene lost 3 bases and the J gene lost 0 bases, with 8 bases spanning the gap. The same sample was also studied in work on yellow fever vaccine responses in identical twins.

The origin of this receptor is a woman younger than 30 in good health. Source material: PBMCs. This chain joins TRBV7-9 and TRBJ1-4; weak D call: TRBD1 (5 bases). In DNA, the CDR3 is TGTGCCAGCAGCTTCGGGACCACAACTAATGAAAAACTGTTTTTT. Translating it yields CASSFGTTTNEKLFF.